Included here is one T cell receptor beta chain sequence, with context. Antigen specificity is unknown. TCRdb keeps only in-frame clones here, not all; method: immunoSEQ multiplex PCR. The profile shows under 150,000 clones, roughly nine tenths of them singletons. This sample was included in a study of T cell responses to AZD1222 COVID-19 vaccine. Whole-study results and caveats: Clonal diversity may have been underestimated in mostly white British donors.

Source: peripheral blood, taken on day 0 of AZD1222 vaccination. This receptor was identified in an adult in good health.

The CDR3 spells CASTHRDVGASNEKLFF. Written as DNA, the CDR3 is TGTGCCAGTACCCACCGGGACGTAGGGGCCTCTAATGAAAAACTGTTTTTT. This chain uses TRBV19 with TRBJ1-4, with D maybe TRBD1 (5 bases). CDR3 length: 17 amino acids. Between the trimmed V and J ends, which lost 7 bases and 3 bases, there was a span of 21 bases. Per the germline V gene, CDR1 is LNHDA and CDR2 is SQIVND (reference sequence).